This T cell receptor (beta chain) emerged from a study of cytomegalovirus exposure and HLA in healthy donors. About the research overall: An analysis done earlier identified roughly 120 million unique TCR beta sequences from around 180 million T cells. Study outcomes and limitations: Follow-up analysis later connected one missense variant in DCLRE1C with trimming of TCR beta V- and J-genes. Reports showed the classifier diagnosing cytomegalovirus status with high specificity and sensitivity. Differences between HLA loci emerged in a later analysis of TCR association rates, with DRB1 most and HLA-C fewest.

The primer mix had 60 Vbeta and 13 Jbeta primers. Some clones are missing from TCRdb's copy, which holds only in-frame ones; the method was immunoSEQ multiplex PCR. This table holds 120,000 or so clones, over 65% found once. Points on this clone: Its antigen is as yet unknown.

Germline V gene lookup returns CDR1 SGHTA and CDR2 FQGNSA. This CDR3 spans 14 amino acids. Trimming left V 0 bases short and J 8 bases short, with 11 bases between. V and J are TRBV7-2 and TRBJ2-1, with a possible D match to TRBD2 (6 bases). This receptor was taken from a woman aged 35 to 49 in good health and CMV-seronegative. Sequenced: PBMCs. CDR3 sequence reads: CASSLAGGFDEQFF. DNA of the CDR3: TGTGCCAGCAGCTTAGCAGGAGGGTTCGATGAGCAGTTCTTC.